Listed below are T cell receptor beta chains from one sample, sequenced in a study of sequential checkpoint blockade in melanoma. Clones were sequenced by immunoSEQ multiplex PCR, and TCRdb holds only the in-frame ones, with some missing. The profile shows about 6,600 clones, under 25% of them singletons. This specimen consisted of tumor tissue (inferred from file names), obtained from a patient given nivolumab and ipilimumab in sequence. The source of these receptors is a human donor with melanoma. Both conserved end residues are part of each CDR3. A D gene is named only where the DNA matches it firmly. Clone sizes are given selectively: once, few, many, or a class where the clone is expanded.

v_gene,d_gene,j_gene,len,abundance,CDR3aa,CDR3nt
TRBV6-8,NA,TRBJ1-4,14,NA,CASMKGPTNEKLFF,TGTGCCAGCATGAAGGGTCCAACTAATGAAAAACTGTTTTTT
TRBV18,NA,TRBJ2-2,14,NA,CASSPTKNTGELFF,TGTGCCAGCTCACCTACGAAGAACACCGGGGAGCTGTTTTTT
TRBV6-8,NA,TRBJ1-5,12,many,CAAREIGQPQHF,TGTGCCGCTAGGGAAATAGGTCAGCCCCAGCATTTT
TRBV19,NA,TRBJ2-7,13,few,CASSIVQGDEQYF,TGTGCCAGTAGTATAGTACAGGGTGACGAGCAGTACTTC
TRBV30,NA,TRBJ1-5,13,NA,CAWAGTGNQPQHF,TGTGCCTGGGCCGGGACCGGAAATCAGCCCCAGCATTTT
TRBV12-5,NA,TRBJ2-5,15,few,CASQDFREGEETQYF,TGTGCCAGCCAGGACTTCAGGGAAGGGGAAGAGACCCAGTACTTC
TRBV30,TRBD1,TRBJ1-1,15,few,CAWSVPDRVNTEAFF,TGTGCCTGGAGTGTACCGGACAGGGTGAACACTGAAGCTTTCTTT
TRBV16,NA,TRBJ1-5,16,medium-sized,CASSLSVIGGARPQHF,TGTGCCAGCAGCCTTTCTGTAATCGGGGGGGCCCGGCCCCAGCATTTT
TRBV11-3,NA,TRBJ2-3,15,few,CASSPDLPGTDTQYF,TGTGCCAGCAGCCCGGACTTGCCTGGCACAGATACGCAGTATTTT
TRBV5-1,NA,TRBJ1-6,19,NA,CASRFSGAAAGSYNSPLHF,TGCGCCAGCAGGTTTTCGGGGGCGGCTGCTGGCTCCTATAATTCACCCCTCCACTTT
TRBV15,NA,TRBJ2-1,15,NA,CATSRLPGLKPEQFF,TGTGCCACCAGCCGGCTACCGGGTCTTAAACCGGAGCAGTTCTTC
TRBV5-8,TRBD1,TRBJ1-4,13,NA,CASSSGTGEKLFF,TGTGCCAGCAGCTCGGGGACAGGTGAAAAACTGTTTTTT
TRBV1,NA,TRBJ2-3,14,many,CASSRGQGGDTQYF,TGCGCCAGCAGCCGAGGACAGGGAGGAGATACGCAGTATTTT
TRBV30,NA,TRBJ2-7,13,NA,CAWSVGVIYEQYF,TGTGCCTGGAGTGTTGGAGTCATCTACGAGCAGTACTTC
TRBV29-1,TRBD1,TRBJ2-1,13,few,CSVSGTGYNEQFF,TGCAGCGTTTCCGGGACAGGGTACAATGAGCAGTTCTTC
TRBV6-8,TRBD2,TRBJ2-7,16,many,CASSRSSSGSLYEQYF,TGTGCCAGCAGTCGTTCCTCTAGCGGGAGTCTCTACGAGCAGTACTTC
TRBV5-1,TRBD1,TRBJ1-6,16,medium-sized,CASRTGAYSYNSPLHF,TGCGCCAGCAGGACAGGGGCCTACTCCTATAATTCACCCCTCCACTTT
TRBV7-6,TRBD1,TRBJ2-1,15,many,CASSLGGSRGNEQFF,TGTGCCAGCAGCTTAGGGGGGAGCAGGGGGAATGAGCAGTTCTTC
TRBV12-5,TRBD1,TRBJ1-4,17,NA,CASGTTGGASTNEKLFF,TGTGCTAGTGGTACCACAGGGGGCGCGTCTACTAATGAAAAACTGTTTTTT
TRBV19,NA,TRBJ1-2,14,NA,CASIIRASNYGYTF,TGTGCCAGCATCATTAGGGCTTCTAACTATGGCTACACCTTC
TRBV6-8,NA,TRBJ1-5,14,NA,CASSLEGVMQPQHF,TGTGCCAGCAGCCTCGAGGGGGTGATGCAGCCCCAGCATTTT
TRBV19,NA,TRBJ2-4,16,few,CASSSRTVLAKNIQYF,TGTGCCAGTAGTAGTCGGACGGTCCTAGCCAAAAACATTCAGTACTTC
TRBV11-3,NA,TRBJ1-3,16,many,CASSPGRGGPGNTIYF,TGTGCCAGCAGCCCGGGGAGGGGAGGACCTGGAAACACCATATATTTT
TRBV6-8,NA,TRBJ2-2,15,NA,CASSASDIWSGELFF,TGTGCCAGCAGCGCTAGCGACATTTGGTCCGGGGAGCTGTTTTTT
TRBV19,TRBD1,TRBJ2-3,13,NA,CASTGTGTDTQYF,TGTGCCAGTACCGGGACAGGAACAGATACGCAGTATTTT
TRBV30,TRBD1,TRBJ2-5,14,few,CAHDRGQVGETQYF,TGTGCCCACGACAGGGGGCAAGTCGGGGAGACCCAGTACTTC
TRBV6-8,TRBD1,TRBJ1-2,14,large,CASSSTGQAYGYTF,TGTGCCAGCAGTTCCACGGGACAGGCCTATGGCTACACCTTC
TRBV5-1,TRBD1,TRBJ2-5,15,few,CASSLFPGGEETQYF,TGCGCCAGCAGCTTGTTCCCAGGGGGCGAGGAGACCCAGTACTTC
TRBV6-8,NA,TRBJ1-4,18,medium-sized,CASSSRTTGKRTNEKLFF,TGTGCCAGCAGTTCTCGGACGACGGGGAAAAGGACTAATGAAAAACTGTTTTTT
TRBV6-8,TRBD1,TRBJ2-4,16,NA,CASSPTGRVAKNIQYF,TGTGCCAGCAGTCCGACAGGGCGAGTAGCCAAAAACATTCAGTACTTC
TRBV6-8,NA,TRBJ2-1,15,many,CASSRQGGFYNEQFF,TGTGCCAGCAGCCGACAGGGAGGGTTTTACAATGAGCAGTTCTTC
TRBV9,NA,TRBJ2-2,14,few,CASSVVEVTGELFF,TGTGCCAGCAGCGTAGTAGAGGTCACCGGGGAGCTGTTTTTT
TRBV30,TRBD1,TRBJ1-2,13,NA,CAWSVRDRGGYTF,TGTGCCTGGAGTGTCCGGGACAGGGGCGGCTACACCTTC
TRBV15,NA,TRBJ2-7,19,NA,CATSRGRPGGVTSSYEQYF,TGTGCCACCAGCAGAGGACGCCCCGGGGGAGTGACGAGTTCCTACGAGCAGTACTTC
TRBV12-2,NA,TRBJ2-4,14,many,CAAGVVLAKNIQYF,TGTGCCGCGGGGGTAGTACTAGCCAAAAACATTCAGTACTTC
TRBV6-8,NA,TRBJ1-2,14,many,CASRDAGKRNGYTF,TGTGCCAGCCGGGACGCGGGGAAGAGAAATGGCTACACCTTC
TRBV11-3,TRBD2,TRBJ2-3,16,few,CASSQPSGGSGDTQYF,TGTGCCAGCAGCCAGCCGAGCGGGGGGTCGGGAGATACGCAGTATTTT
TRBV30,TRBD1,TRBJ1-2,12,NA,CAWSGYRGGYTF,TGTGCCTGGAGTGGATACAGGGGTGGCTACACCTTC
TRBV9,TRBD2,TRBJ2-5,18,few,CASSLGLAGAMLQETQYF,TGTGCCAGCAGCCTGGGACTAGCGGGGGCCATGCTCCAAGAGACCCAGTACTTC
TRBV30,NA,TRBJ2-7,11,medium-sized,CAWSHLYEQYF,TGTGCCTGGAGCCACCTATACGAGCAGTACTTC
TRBV18,NA,TRBJ1-1,14,many,CASSTAGWNTEAFF,TGTGCCAGCTCAACAGCCGGCTGGAACACTGAAGCTTTCTTT
TRBV11-3,NA,TRBJ2-1,16,few,CASSSYISVLVNGQFF,TGTGCCAGCAGCTCCTACATTTCTGTACTTGTCAATGGGCAGTTCTTC